The rows below give T cell receptor beta chains drawn from one sample of a study of blood T cell repertoires in COVID-19. This table comes from immunoSEQ multiplex PCR, and its TCRdb copy is limited to in-frame clones, with some not included. This table has 150,000 to 200,000 clones, 88% appearing once. The sequenced sample consisted of PBMCs or T cells enriched from blood (not recorded which). The receptors originated from a woman aged 18-29 years who had recovered from COVID-19. The CDR3 runs from the conserved cysteine through the conserved F or W. The D gene is left open where the match is weak. Some rows have no size entry. The others give once, few or many, or a class for an expanded clone.

abundance: NA; j_gene: TRBJ1-2; v_gene: TRBV18; len: 16; d_gene: NA; CDR3aa: CASSPGDGGGDYGYTF; CDR3nt: TGTGCCAGCTCACCGGGCGATGGCGGAGGAGACTATGGCTACACCTTC
abundance: NA; j_gene: TRBJ2-7; v_gene: TRBV9; len: 15; d_gene: TRBD2; CDR3aa: CASSVGAGEISEQYF; CDR3nt: TGTGCCAGCAGCGTTGGGGCGGGGGAGATCAGCGAGCAGTACTTC
abundance: NA; j_gene: TRBJ1-1; v_gene: TRBV27; len: 14; d_gene: NA; CDR3aa: CASRISPGQPEAFF; CDR3nt: TGTGCCAGCAGAATTTCCCCCGGACAGCCTGAAGCTTTCTTT
abundance: NA; j_gene: TRBJ1-3; v_gene: TRBV27; len: 17; d_gene: NA; CDR3aa: CASSLSPGPGFGNTIYF; CDR3nt: TGTGCCAGCAGTTTATCGCCAGGGCCTGGTTTTGGAAACACCATATATTTT
abundance: NA; j_gene: TRBJ2-7; v_gene: TRBV12-3/TRBV12-4; len: 13; d_gene: NA; CDR3aa: CASTEESLYEQYF; CDR3nt: TGTGCCAGCACCGAGGAGAGCCTCTACGAGCAGTACTTC
abundance: NA; j_gene: TRBJ2-7; v_gene: TRBV3-1/TRBV3-2; len: 15; d_gene: NA; CDR3aa: CASSQVSSRAGEQYF; CDR3nt: TGTGCCAGCAGCCAAGTCTCGAGTCGAGCTGGCGAGCAGTACTTC
abundance: NA; j_gene: TRBJ2-7; v_gene: TRBV2; len: 14; d_gene: NA; CDR3aa: CASSEMRVRGEQYF; CDR3nt: TGTGCCAGCAGTGAAATGCGCGTCCGGGGCGAGCAGTACTTC
abundance: NA; j_gene: TRBJ2-5; v_gene: TRBV5-4; len: 13; d_gene: NA; CDR3aa: CASSRVGQETQYF; CDR3nt: TGTGCCAGCAGCCGTGTCGGCCAAGAGACCCAGTACTTC
abundance: NA; j_gene: TRBJ2-7; v_gene: TRBV10-2; len: 11; d_gene: NA; CDR3aa: CASFGGAEQYF; CDR3nt: TGCGCCAGCTTCGGGGGAGCCGAGCAGTACTTC
abundance: NA; j_gene: TRBJ2-7; v_gene: TRBV7-9; len: 12; d_gene: TRBD1; CDR3aa: CASSSTGVEQYF; CDR3nt: TGTGCCAGCAGCTCTACAGGGGTCGAGCAGTACTTC
abundance: NA; j_gene: TRBJ1-1; v_gene: TRBV27; len: 11; d_gene: NA; CDR3aa: CASSNRVEAFF; CDR3nt: TGTGCCAGCAGTAACAGGGTTGAAGCTTTCTTT
abundance: NA; j_gene: TRBJ2-7; v_gene: TRBV15; len: 19; d_gene: TRBD1; CDR3aa: CATSQQFPIQGALRYEQYF; CDR3nt: TGTGCCACCAGCCAACAGTTCCCGATACAGGGGGCGCTTCGCTACGAGCAGTACTTC
abundance: NA; j_gene: TRBJ1-2; v_gene: TRBV19; len: 17; d_gene: NA; CDR3aa: CASTTPGRGRDSYGYTF; CDR3nt: TGTGCCAGTACCACCCCCGGCAGGGGCCGAGACAGCTATGGCTACACCTTC
abundance: NA; j_gene: TRBJ2-7; v_gene: TRBV28; len: 13; d_gene: NA; CDR3aa: CASSYLPRREQYF; CDR3nt: TGTGCCAGCAGTTACCTCCCTAGGCGCGAGCAGTACTTC
abundance: NA; j_gene: TRBJ2-3; v_gene: TRBV10-3; len: 16; d_gene: TRBD2; CDR3aa: CAISALAGVGTDTQYF; CDR3nt: TGTGCCATCAGTGCCTTAGCGGGAGTTGGCACAGATACGCAGTATTTT
abundance: NA; j_gene: TRBJ2-7; v_gene: TRBV7-9; len: 16; d_gene: NA; CDR3aa: CASSHFYQGPPYEQYF; CDR3nt: TGTGCCAGCAGTCATTTTTATCAGGGTCCCCCTTACGAGCAGTACTTC
abundance: NA; j_gene: TRBJ2-5; v_gene: TRBV28; len: 19; d_gene: TRBD2; CDR3aa: CASNLGTSGGPGYQETQYF; CDR3nt: TGTGCCAGCAACCTAGGGACTAGCGGGGGGCCTGGGTACCAAGAGACCCAGTACTTC
abundance: NA; j_gene: TRBJ1-4; v_gene: TRBV7-9; len: 14; d_gene: NA; CDR3aa: CASSLGRGNEKLFF; CDR3nt: TGTGCCAGCAGCTTAGGGAGAGGAAATGAAAAACTGTTTTTT
abundance: NA; j_gene: TRBJ2-2; v_gene: TRBV5-4; len: 16; d_gene: NA; CDR3aa: CASSLEGLRNTGELFF; CDR3nt: TGTGCCAGCAGCTTGGAGGGACTCAGAAACACCGGGGAGCTGTTTTTT
abundance: NA; j_gene: TRBJ2-2; v_gene: TRBV6-1; len: 20; d_gene: NA; CDR3aa: CASSERGTGALAGRAGELFF; CDR3nt: TGTGCCAGCAGTGAAAGGGGGACAGGGGCACTAGCGGGAAGGGCCGGGGAGCTGTTTTTT
abundance: NA; j_gene: TRBJ1-3; v_gene: TRBV28; len: 14; d_gene: NA; CDR3aa: CASSLQGTGNTIYF; CDR3nt: TGTGCCAGCAGTTTACAGGGGACTGGAAACACCATATATTTT
abundance: NA; j_gene: TRBJ2-1; v_gene: TRBV7-6; len: 14; d_gene: NA; CDR3aa: CASSSDGGRAEQFF; CDR3nt: TGTGCCAGCAGCTCGGACGGAGGGCGTGCTGAGCAGTTCTTC
abundance: few; j_gene: TRBJ1-2; v_gene: TRBV28; len: 14; d_gene: TRBD1; CDR3aa: CASSPAEGATGYTF; CDR3nt: TGTGCCAGCAGTCCTGCCGAGGGGGCTACTGGCTACACCTTC
abundance: NA; j_gene: TRBJ2-1; v_gene: TRBV4-2; len: 13; d_gene: NA; CDR3aa: CASSRGSENEQFF; CDR3nt: TGTGCCAGCAGCCGAGGGTCGGAGAATGAGCAGTTCTTC
abundance: NA; j_gene: TRBJ1-2; v_gene: TRBV2; len: 11; d_gene: NA; CDR3aa: CASTWPYGYTF; CDR3nt: TGTGCCAGCACTTGGCCTTATGGCTACACCTTC